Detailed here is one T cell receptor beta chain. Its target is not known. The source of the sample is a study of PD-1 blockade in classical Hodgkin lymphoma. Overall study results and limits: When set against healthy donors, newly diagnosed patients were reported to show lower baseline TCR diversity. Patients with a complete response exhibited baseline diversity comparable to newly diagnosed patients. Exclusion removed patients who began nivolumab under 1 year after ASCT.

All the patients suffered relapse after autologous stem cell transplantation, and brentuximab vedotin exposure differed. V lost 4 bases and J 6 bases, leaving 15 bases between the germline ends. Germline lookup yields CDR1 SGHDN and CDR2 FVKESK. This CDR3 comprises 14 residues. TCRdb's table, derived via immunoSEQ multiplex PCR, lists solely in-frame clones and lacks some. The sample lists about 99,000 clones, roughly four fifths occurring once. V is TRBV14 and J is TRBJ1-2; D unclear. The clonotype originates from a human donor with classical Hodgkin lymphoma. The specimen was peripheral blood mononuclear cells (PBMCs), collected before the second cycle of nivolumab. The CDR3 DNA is TGTGCCAGCAGCCTGTTGAGGGCCGGGGATGGCTACACCTTC. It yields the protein CASSLLRAGDGYTF.